One sample yielded the 18 T cell receptor beta chains listed below, sequenced in a study of T cell responses to AZD1222 COVID-19 vaccine. This table comes from immunoSEQ multiplex PCR, and its TCRdb copy is limited to in-frame clones, with some not included. The sample yields 130,000 or so clones, about 90% seen once. The material was peripheral blood, obtained on day 0 of AZD1222 vaccination. These receptors all stem from an adult in good health.

This sequence joins TRBV19 and TRBJ1-2; no clear D gene. Germline CDR1 LNHDA, CDR2 SQIVND (reference sequence). The CDR3 is 14 residues long. V dropped 10 bases and J dropped 6 bases, with 21 bases sitting between them. Here the CDR3 DNA reads TGTGCCACCTTAGGGCCCCCTAGGGTCAATGGCTACACCTTC. This codes for CATLGPPRVNGYTF.

This chain links TRBV14 with TRBJ2-1; tentatively, D is TRBD1 or TRBD2 (6 bases each). CDR1 and CDR2 from the germline V gene are SGHDN and FVKESK. There are 13 residues in the CDR3. The germline V and J ends were trimmed by 2 bases and 8 bases, with 10 bases remaining between them. CDR3 protein: CASSQSGGYEQFF. The CDR3 DNA reads TGTGCCAGCAGCCAATCCGGGGGCTATGAGCAGTTCTTC.

The chain carries TRBV4-1 and TRBJ1-5; D not resolved. Between the trimmed V and J ends, which lost 6 bases and 2 bases, there was a span of 8 bases. Germline CDR1 and CDR2: MGHRA and YSYEKL. The CDR3 runs to 13 residues. The CDR3 coding sequence is TGCGCCAGCAGAGGTGTCGGCAATCAGCCCCAGCATTTT. As protein: CASRGVGNQPQHF.

J is TRBJ1-5 and V is TRBV30; 9 bases are shared with TRBD1. The CDR3 extends over 18 amino acids. CDR1 is GTSNPN and CDR2 is SVGIG in the germline V gene (reference sequence). V lost 5 bases to trimming and J lost 0 bases; unmatched junction nucleotides: 14. CDR3 protein: CAWEGGRDRVYSNQPQHF. As DNA, the CDR3 is TGTGCCTGGGAAGGGGGTCGGGACAGGGTCTATAGCAATCAGCCCCAGCATTTT.

The table lists this clone with a count of one. This chain joins TRBV14 and TRBJ2-2; 7 bases fit TRBD2. Per the germline V gene, CDR1 is SGHDN and CDR2 is FVKESK. There are 16 residues in the CDR3. V was clipped by 2 bases and J by 6 bases; unmatched bases: 9. CDR3 in amino acids: CASSQRPGLRAGELFF. CDR3 bases: TGTGCCAGCAGCCAACGTCCGGGACTAAGGGCCGGGGAGCTGTTTTTT.

V gene TRBV7-9 combines with J gene TRBJ1-2; D remains unclear. This CDR3 has 11 amino acids. Trimming stripped 5 bases from V and 8 bases from J, with 9 bases between. Per the germline V gene, CDR1 is SEHNR and CDR2 is FQNEAQ (reference sequence). The chain's CDR3 is CASSQNRGYTF. For the CDR3, the DNA is TGTGCCAGCAGCCAGAACCGAGGCTACACCTTC.

The V and J genes are TRBV10-3 and TRBJ1-3; no definite D call. V lost 3 bases and J lost 2, with 11 bases in between. The CDR3 runs to 15 residues. Per germline, CDR1 ENHRY and CDR2 SYGVKD. In nucleotides, the CDR3 is TGTGCCATCAGTGACTCTGGGTTGGCTGGAAACACCATATATTTT. Amino acid sequence: CAISDSGLAGNTIYF.

This clone turned up a few times. This sequence joins TRBV6-5 and TRBJ1-4; the match to TRBD1 covers 7 bases. The CDR3 loop spans 15 amino acids. Trimming took 2 bases from V and 7 from J; bases not matched to a gene: 7. Germline V gives CDR1 MNHEY, CDR2 SVGAGI. The CDR3, as DNA: TGTGCCAGCAGTTACGGGGGGACAGTTTTTGAAAAACTGTTTTTT. Translation gives CASSYGGTVFEKLFF.

This clone was observed once. The V call is TRBV9, the J call TRBJ1-5; D is undetermined. The germline V gene encodes CDR1 SGDLS and CDR2 YYNGEE. There are 13 residues in the CDR3. V dropped 8 bases and J dropped 3 bases, with 12 bases sitting between them. CDR3 sequence: CARPSEFNQPQHF. CDR3 in DNA: TGTGCCAGACCCAGTGAGTTCAATCAGCCCCAGCATTTT.

This clone was seen once. The chain combines TRBV2 with TRBJ2-7; D not resolved. Germline V lookup: CDR1 SNHLY, CDR2 FYNNEI. The CDR3 loop spans 12 amino acids. V was clipped by 3 bases and J by 3 bases, with 6 bases between them. The CDR3 protein is CASSEMGYEQYV. CDR3 nucleotide sequence: TGTGCCAGCAGTGAGATGGGCTACGAGCAGTACGTC.

The chain combines TRBV3-1 (or the pseudogene TRBV3-2) with TRBJ2-5, with unresolved D. The CDR3 is made up of 15 amino acids. Germline CDR1 is LGHDT and CDR2 is YNNKEL (reference sequence). V gave up 0 bases and J gave up 9 bases, with 17 bases separating them. The CDR3 DNA follows: TGTGCCAGCAGCCAAGATTGGGCGAATCATTTTTCCCAGTACTTC. Translated: CASSQDWANHFSQYF.

The DNA for the CDR3 is TGTGCCAGCAGCTTAGATCGGGTTTTGGGACCCCGCAGGAATGAGCAGTTCTTC. Amino acid sequence: CASSLDRVLGPRRNEQFF. This chain joins TRBV11-2 and TRBJ2-1; D tentatively fits TRBD1 or TRBD2 (5 bases each). The CDR3 sequence is 18 residues long. Germline CDR1 reads SGHAT; CDR2 reads FQNNGV. V lost 0 bases and J lost 7, with 22 bases in between.

The V gene is TRBV5-1, the J gene TRBJ1-6; possible D gene TRBD1, 5 bases. Trimming stripped 0 bases from V and 8 bases from J, with 12 bases between. The CDR3 has 15 residues. Germline lookup yields CDR1 SGHRS and CDR2 YFSETQ. CDR3 nucleotide sequence: TGCGCCAGCAGCTTGGGCGGGGCGCGGTATTCACCCCTCCACTTT. It encodes CASSLGGARYSPLHF. The full variable domain, in which reference TRBV5-1 and TRBJ1-6 provide the parts outside the CDR3, is KAGVTQTPRYLIKTRGQQVTLSCSPISGHRSVSWYQQTPGQGLQFLFEYFSETQRNKGNFPGRFSGRQFSNSRSEMNVSTLELGDSALYLCASSLGGARYSPLHFGNGTRLTVT.

V gene TRBV6-4 combines with J gene TRBJ2-3; tentatively, D is TRBD2 (5 bases). Germline CDR1 MRHNA, CDR2 SNTAGT. The CDR3 extends over 15 amino acids. V shed 0 bases and J shed 2 bases, with 9 bases lying between them. The CDR3 loop reads CASSDSTGSTDTQYF. In DNA, the CDR3 is TGTGCCAGCAGTGACTCGACGGGGTCCACAGATACGCAGTATTTT.

On this clone: Other DNA variants within this sample encode the same CDR3. V and J are TRBV18 and TRBJ1-1; the D is unclear. Germline CDR1 and CDR2: KGHSH and LQKENI. Trimming removed 3 bases at V and 3 bases at J, with 8 bases between. The CDR3 loop spans 13 amino acids. The CDR3: CASSPLVDTEAFF. Written as DNA, the CDR3 is TGTGCCAGCTCACCCCTTGTTGACACTGAAGCTTTCTTT.

The chain is built from TRBV12-5 and TRBJ1-6; D is perhaps TRBD1 (6 bases). The V end lost 5 bases, the J end lost 7 bases, and 21 bases lay between the germline ends. The CDR3 totals 17 residues. CDR1 LGHNT and CDR2 FRNRAP come from the germline V gene. CDR3: CASGPPGALLGNSPLHF. CDR3 DNA: TGTGCTAGTGGTCCCCCGGGGGCCCTATTGGGGAATTCACCCCTCCACTTT.

This clone was seen once. V usage is TRBV3-1 (or the pseudogene TRBV3-2) and J usage is TRBJ2-7, with D tentatively TRBD2 (6 bases). There are 13 residues in the CDR3. CDR1 and CDR2 (germline): LGHDT, YNNKEL (reference sequence). With 8 bases removed from V and 5 bases from J, the gap between germline ends came to 16 bases. The CDR3 DNA is TGTGCCAGCCTAGCGTCCGGTGGGGACGAGCAGTACTTC. Translation: CASLASGGDEQYF.

This sequence joins TRBV20-1 and TRBJ1-4; D perhaps matches TRBD1 (6 bases). The germline V gene has CDR1 DFQATT and CDR2 SNEGSKA (reference sequence). V was shortened by 3 bases and J by 7 bases, with 15 bases between the two germline ends. The CDR3 is 14 amino acids. The CDR3: CSASTGAKGEKLFF. The CDR3 nucleotides are TGCAGTGCTAGTACGGGGGCAAAGGGTGAAAAACTGTTTTTT.